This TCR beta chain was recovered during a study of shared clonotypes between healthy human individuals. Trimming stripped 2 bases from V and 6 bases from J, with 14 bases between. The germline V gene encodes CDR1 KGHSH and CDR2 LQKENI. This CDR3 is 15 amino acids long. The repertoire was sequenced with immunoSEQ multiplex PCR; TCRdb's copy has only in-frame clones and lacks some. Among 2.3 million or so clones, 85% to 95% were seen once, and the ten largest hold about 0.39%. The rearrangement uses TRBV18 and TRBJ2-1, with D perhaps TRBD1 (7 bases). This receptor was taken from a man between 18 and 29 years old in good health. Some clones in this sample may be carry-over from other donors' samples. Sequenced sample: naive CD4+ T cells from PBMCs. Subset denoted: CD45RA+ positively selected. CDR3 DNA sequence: TGTGCCAGCTCACCAATTCAGGGGGGACCCAATGAGCAGTTCTTC. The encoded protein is CASSPIQGGPNEQFF.